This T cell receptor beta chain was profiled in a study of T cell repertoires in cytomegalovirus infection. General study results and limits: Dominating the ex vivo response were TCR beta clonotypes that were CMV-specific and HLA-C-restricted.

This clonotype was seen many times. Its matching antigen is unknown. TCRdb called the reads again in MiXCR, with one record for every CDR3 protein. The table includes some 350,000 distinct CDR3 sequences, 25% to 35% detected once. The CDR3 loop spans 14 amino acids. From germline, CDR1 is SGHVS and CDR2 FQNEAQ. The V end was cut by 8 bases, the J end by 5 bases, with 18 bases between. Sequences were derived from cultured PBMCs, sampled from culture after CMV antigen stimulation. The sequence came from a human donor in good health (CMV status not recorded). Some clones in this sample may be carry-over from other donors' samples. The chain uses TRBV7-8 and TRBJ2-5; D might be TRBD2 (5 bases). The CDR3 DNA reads TGTGCCAGCGGCTACGGGGTACAGTTCGAGACCCAGTACTTC. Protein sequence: CASGYGVQFETQYF.